This TCR beta chain came from a study of CD8+ T cells in alopecia areata. Germline CDR1 reads MNHEY; CDR2 reads SVGAGI. The CDR3 loop spans 15 amino acids. The trim removed 1 base at V and 4 bases at J, leaving 6 bases unmatched. Study-wide findings and caveats: Scalp samples also yield sequences from resident alphabeta T cells of normal skin. An increase in clonality over normal scalp was evident in lesional scalp, especially alopecia totalis/universalis.

A note on this clone: Its antigen remains unknown.

After isolation, RNA underwent reverse transcription to generate cDNA as the sequencing template. TCRdb keeps only in-frame clones here, not all; method: immunoSEQ multiplex PCR. The sample has roughly 100,000 clones, 55% seen once. The specimen was CD4+ T cells sorted from blood. The TCR was taken from a human donor in good health. The V and J genes are TRBV6-5 and TRBJ1-2; 7 bases are a match to TRBD1. In DNA form, the CDR3 reads TGTGCCAGCAGTTACTACATCGGGACAGCCTATGGCTACACCTTC. Its protein product is CASSYYIGTAYGYTF.